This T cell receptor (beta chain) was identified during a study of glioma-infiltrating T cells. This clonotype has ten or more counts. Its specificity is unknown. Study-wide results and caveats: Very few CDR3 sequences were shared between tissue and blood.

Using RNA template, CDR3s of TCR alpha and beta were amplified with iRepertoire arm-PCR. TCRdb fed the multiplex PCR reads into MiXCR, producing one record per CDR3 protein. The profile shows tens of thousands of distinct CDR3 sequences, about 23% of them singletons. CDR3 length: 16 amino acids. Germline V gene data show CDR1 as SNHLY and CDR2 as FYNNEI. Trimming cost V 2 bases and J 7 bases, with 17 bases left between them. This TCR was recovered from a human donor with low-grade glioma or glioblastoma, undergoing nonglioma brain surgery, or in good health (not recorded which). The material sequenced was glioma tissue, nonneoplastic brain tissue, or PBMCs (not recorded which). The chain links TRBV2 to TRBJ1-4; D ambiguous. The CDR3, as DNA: TGTGCCAGCAGTGAACGGCCCCCTCCGGGGATTGAAAAACTGTTTTTT. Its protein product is CASSERPPPGIEKLFF.